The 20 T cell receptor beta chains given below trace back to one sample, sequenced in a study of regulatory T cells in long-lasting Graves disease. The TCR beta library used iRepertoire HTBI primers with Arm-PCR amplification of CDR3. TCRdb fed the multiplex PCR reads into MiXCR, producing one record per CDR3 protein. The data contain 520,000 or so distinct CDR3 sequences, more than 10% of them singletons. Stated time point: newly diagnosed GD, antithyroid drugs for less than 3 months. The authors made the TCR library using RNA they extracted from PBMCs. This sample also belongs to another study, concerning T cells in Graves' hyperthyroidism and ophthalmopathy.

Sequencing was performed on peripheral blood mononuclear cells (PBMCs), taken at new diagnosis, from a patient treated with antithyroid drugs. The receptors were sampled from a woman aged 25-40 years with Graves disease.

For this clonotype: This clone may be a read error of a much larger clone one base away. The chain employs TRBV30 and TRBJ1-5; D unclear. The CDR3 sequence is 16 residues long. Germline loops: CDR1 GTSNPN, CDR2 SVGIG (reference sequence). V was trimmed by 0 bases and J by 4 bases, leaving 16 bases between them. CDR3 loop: CAWSVPGYLRNQPQHF. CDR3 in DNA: TGTGCCTGGAGTGTTCCCGGGTATTTGAGGAATCAGCCCCAGCATTTT.

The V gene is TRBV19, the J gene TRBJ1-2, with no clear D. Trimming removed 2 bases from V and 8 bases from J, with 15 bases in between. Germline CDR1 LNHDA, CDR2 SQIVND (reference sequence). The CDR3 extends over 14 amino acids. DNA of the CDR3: TGTGCCAGTAGTATAAGCCGCCGCATCTTAGGCTACACCTTC. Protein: CASSISRRILGYTF.

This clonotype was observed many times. The CDR3 nucleotides read TGTGCCAGCAGCCAAGATGTGAGGAACTATGGCTACACCTTC. Its protein is CASSQDVRNYGYTF. The genes are TRBV3-1 and TRBJ1-2; D gene unclear. The CDR3 is 14 amino acids. The V end lost 0 bases, the J end lost 2 bases, and 7 bases lay between the germline ends. Germline-derived CDR1 and CDR2 are LGHDT and YNNKEL (reference sequence).

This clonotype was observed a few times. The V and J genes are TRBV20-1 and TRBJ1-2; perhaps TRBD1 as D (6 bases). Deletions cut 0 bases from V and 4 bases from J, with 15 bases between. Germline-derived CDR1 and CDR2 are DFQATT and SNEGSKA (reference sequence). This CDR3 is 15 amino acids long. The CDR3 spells CSARDKATGSYGYTF. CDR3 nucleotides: TGCAGTGCTAGAGATAAGGCGACAGGAAGCTATGGCTACACCTTC.

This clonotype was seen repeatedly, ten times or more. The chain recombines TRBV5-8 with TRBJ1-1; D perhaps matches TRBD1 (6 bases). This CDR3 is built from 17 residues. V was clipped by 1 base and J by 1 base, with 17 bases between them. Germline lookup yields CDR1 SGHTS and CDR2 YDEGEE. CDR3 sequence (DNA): TGTGCCAGCAGCTTGAAGTGGCGGGGACACCCGAACACTGAAGCTTTCTTT. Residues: CASSLKWRGHPNTEAFF.

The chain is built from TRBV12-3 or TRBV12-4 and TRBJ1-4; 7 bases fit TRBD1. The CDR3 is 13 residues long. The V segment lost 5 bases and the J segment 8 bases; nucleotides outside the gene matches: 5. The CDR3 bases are TGTGCCAGCAGTCAGGGGGGACGGGAAAAACTGTTTTTT. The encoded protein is CASSQGGREKLFF.

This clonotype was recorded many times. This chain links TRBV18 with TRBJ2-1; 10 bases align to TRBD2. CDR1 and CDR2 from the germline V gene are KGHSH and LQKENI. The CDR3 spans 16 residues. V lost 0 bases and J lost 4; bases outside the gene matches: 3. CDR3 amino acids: CASSPPSLAGYNEQFF. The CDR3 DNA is TGTGCCAGCTCACCACCATCACTAGCGGGGTACAATGAGCAGTTCTTC. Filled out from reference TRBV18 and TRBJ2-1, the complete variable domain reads NAGVMQNPRHLVRRRGQEARLRCSPMKGHSHVYWYRQLPEEGLKFMVYLQKENIIDESGMPKERFSAEFPKEGPSILRIQQVVRGDSAAYFCASSPPSLAGYNEQFFGPGTRLTVL.

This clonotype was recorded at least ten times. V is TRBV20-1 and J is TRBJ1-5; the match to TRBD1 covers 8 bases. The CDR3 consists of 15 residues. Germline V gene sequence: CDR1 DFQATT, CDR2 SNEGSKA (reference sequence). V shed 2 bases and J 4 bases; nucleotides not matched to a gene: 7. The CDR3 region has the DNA TGCAGTGCTAGACCGGGGACAGGAGTGAATCAGCCCCAGCATTTT. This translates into CSARPGTGVNQPQHF.

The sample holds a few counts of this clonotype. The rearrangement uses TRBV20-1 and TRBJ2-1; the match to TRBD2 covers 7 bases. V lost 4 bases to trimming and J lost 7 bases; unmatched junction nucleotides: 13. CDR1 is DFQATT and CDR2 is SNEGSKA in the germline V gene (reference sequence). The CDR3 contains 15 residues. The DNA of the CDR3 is TGCAGTGCTATGGATCTAGGGAGGGTCCGGAATGAGCAGTTCTTC. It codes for CSAMDLGRVRNEQFF.

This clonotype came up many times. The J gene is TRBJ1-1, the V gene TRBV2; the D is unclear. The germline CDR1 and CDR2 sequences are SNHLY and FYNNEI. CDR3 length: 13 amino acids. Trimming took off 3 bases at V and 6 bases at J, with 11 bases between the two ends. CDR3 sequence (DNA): TGTGCCAGCAGTGATGAAAGTGGGGCTGAAGCTTTCTTT. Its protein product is CASSDESGAEAFF.

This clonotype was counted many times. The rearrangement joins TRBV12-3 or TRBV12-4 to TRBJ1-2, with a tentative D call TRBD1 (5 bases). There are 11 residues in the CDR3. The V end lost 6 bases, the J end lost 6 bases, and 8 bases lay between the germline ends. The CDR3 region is CASSWGDGYTF. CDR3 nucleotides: TGTGCCAGCAGCTGGGGCGATGGCTACACCTTC.

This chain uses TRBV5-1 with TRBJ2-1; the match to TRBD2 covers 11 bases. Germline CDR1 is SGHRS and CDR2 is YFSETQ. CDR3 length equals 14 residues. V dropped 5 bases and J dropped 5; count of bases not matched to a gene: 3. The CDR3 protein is CASRGLAENNEQFF. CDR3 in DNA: TGCGCCAGCAGGGGACTAGCGGAAAACAATGAGCAGTTCTTC. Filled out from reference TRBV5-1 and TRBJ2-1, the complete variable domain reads KAGVTQTPRYLIKTRGQQVTLSCSPISGHRSVSWYQQTPGQGLQFLFEYFSETQRNKGNFPGRFSGRQFSNSRSEMNVSTLELGDSALYLCASRGLAENNEQFFGPGTRLTVL.

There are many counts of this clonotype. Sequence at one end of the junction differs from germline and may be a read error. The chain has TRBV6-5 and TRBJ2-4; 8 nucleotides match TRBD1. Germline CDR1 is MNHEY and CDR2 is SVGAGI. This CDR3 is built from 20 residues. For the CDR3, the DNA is TGTGCCAGCAGTTACTCGCCGGACAGGGATCCCAGTTTAGCCAAAAACGTTCAGTACTTC. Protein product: CASSYSPDRDPSLAKNVQYF.

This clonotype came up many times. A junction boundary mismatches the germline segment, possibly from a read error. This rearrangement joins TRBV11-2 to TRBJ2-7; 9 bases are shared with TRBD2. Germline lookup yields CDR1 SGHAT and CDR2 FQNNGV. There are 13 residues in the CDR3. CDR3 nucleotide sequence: TGTGCCAGCAGCTTAACTAGCGGGTACGATCAGTACTTC. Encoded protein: CASSLTSGYDQYF.

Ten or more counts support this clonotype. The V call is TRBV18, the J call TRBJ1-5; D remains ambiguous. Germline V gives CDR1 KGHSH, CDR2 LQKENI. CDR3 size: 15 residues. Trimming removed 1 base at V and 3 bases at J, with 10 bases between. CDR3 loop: CASSPLSGSNQPQHF. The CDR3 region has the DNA TGTGCCAGCTCACCACTCTCCGGGTCCAATCAGCCCCAGCATTTT.

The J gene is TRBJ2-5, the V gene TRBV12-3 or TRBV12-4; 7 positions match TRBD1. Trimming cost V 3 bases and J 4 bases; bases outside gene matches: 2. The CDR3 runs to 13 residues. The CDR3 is CASSFTGAETQYF. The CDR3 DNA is TGTGCCAGCAGTTTTACAGGGGCAGAGACCCAGTACTTC.

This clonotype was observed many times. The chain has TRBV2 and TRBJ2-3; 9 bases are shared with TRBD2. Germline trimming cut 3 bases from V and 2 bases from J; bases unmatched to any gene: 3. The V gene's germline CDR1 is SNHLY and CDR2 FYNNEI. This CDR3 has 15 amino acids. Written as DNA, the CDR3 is TGTGCCAGCAGTGAGCTAGCGGGACCCACAGATACGCAGTATTTT. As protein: CASSELAGPTDTQYF.

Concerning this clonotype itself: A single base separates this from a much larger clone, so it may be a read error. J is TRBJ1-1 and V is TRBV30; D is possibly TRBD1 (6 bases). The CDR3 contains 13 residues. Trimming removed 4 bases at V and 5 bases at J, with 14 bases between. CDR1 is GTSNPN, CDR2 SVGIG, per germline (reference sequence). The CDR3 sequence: CAWTGAFGTEAFF. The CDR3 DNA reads TGTGCCTGGACAGGGGCTTTTGGGACTGAAGCTTTCTTT. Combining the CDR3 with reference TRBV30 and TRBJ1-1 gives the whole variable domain SQTIHQWPATLVQPVGSPLSLECTVEGTSNPNLYWYRQAAGRGLQLLFYSVGIGQISSEVPQNLSASRPQDRQFILSSKKLLLSDSGFYLCAWTGAFGTEAFFGQGTRLTVV.

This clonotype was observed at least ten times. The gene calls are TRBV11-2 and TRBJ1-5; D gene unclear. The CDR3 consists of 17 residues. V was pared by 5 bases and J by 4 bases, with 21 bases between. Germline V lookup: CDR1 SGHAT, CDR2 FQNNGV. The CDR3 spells CASSQDGRSKGNQPQHF. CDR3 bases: TGTGCCAGCAGCCAAGACGGCAGGTCAAAGGGAAATCAGCCCCAGCATTTT.

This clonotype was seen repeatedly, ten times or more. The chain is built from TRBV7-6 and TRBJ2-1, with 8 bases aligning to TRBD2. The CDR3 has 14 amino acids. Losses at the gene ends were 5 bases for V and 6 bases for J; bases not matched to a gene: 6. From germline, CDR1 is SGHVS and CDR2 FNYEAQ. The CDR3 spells CASSRPGLGNEQFF. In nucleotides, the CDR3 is TGTGCCAGCAGCCGGCCGGGACTAGGCAATGAGCAGTTCTTC.